This T cell receptor beta chain was sequenced for a study of Ad26.COV2.S vaccination and SARS-CoV-2 variants (dated by TCRdb to 2020 to 2023). Describing the broader study: Vaccine-arm donors came from COV1001, a multicentre, randomized, double-blind, placebo-controlled phase I-IIa trial of Ad26.COV2.S in healthy adults. Ad26.COV2.S was administered intramuscularly at 5 x 10^10 or 1 x 10^11 viral particles, either as a single shot or as two shots given 56 days apart. Blinding of investigators to trial group allocation was maintained during experiments and outcome assessment. TCRbeta repertoire sequencing served as the tool for gauging how specific and how broad the SARS-CoV-2-reactive T cell receptors were following Ad26.COV2.S vaccination. Participants in the trial were split at random into five groups of five each, receiving low-dose or high-dose Ad26.COV2.S once or twice, or else placebo on both occasions. The TCR-sequenced set comprised around 30 samples: some 20 Ad26.COV2.S vaccine recipients, 5 placebo recipients and 8 SARS-CoV-2 convalescent individuals.

The CDR1 and CDR2 encoded by the germline V gene are SGDLS and YYNGEE. The CDR3 numbers 17 residues from cysteine through phenylalanine. The retained sequence is limited to the CDR3, 51 bases, with the frame set at the first base. Trimming leaves V shorter by 5 bases and J shorter by 5 bases, with the junction holding 12 bases beyond the gene matches. The immunoSEQ Assay was used to sequence TCRbeta CDR3 regions. After extraction, genomic DNA underwent amplification by bias-controlled multiplex PCR, followed by high-throughput sequencing. Per the original workflow: To quantify the absolute abundance of every unique TCRbeta CDR3 region, sequences were collapsed and filtered. T cell fraction was estimated by normalizing TCRbeta template counts to usable DNA, with usable DNA measured through amplification of reference genes found in all nucleated cells. Repertoire TCRs were annotated as SARS-CoV-2-specific by exact matching of V gene, CDR3 amino acid sequence and J gene to a known reactive TCR set. The reference SARS-CoV-2 TCR set was obtained from MIRA and was filtered for enrichment in COVID-19-positive ImmuneCODE repertoires, whereby public or cross-reactive TCRs were removed. Using the MIRA antigens, annotated TCRs were further analysed by specific ORF or by position within an ORF. Depth was the summed frequency of annotated unique rearrangements, while breadth was defined as annotated unique rearrangements over total unique productive rearrangements. Group comparisons of TCR breadth used two-sided Wilcoxon rank-sum tests. TCRdb obtained this table from immuneACCESS and retained in-frame rearrangements with V and J assigned. These tables miss some clones; where compared with another copy, unresolved V genes account for less than half of the shortfall, and the remainder is unexplained. V and J calls and clone size are copied from that table; D and trimming were computed from the DNA. The sample table contains around 450,000 clones; only one count was recorded for approximately 90% of them. In total, the top ten clones hold 12% of the sample.

The treatment or condition label for this specimen denotes: around 19 received Ad26.COV2.S at low or high dose, single or two shots; 5 received placebo; per-sample allocation not given. For vaccine and placebo recipients, repertoires were sequenced using samples collected on day 63 after the first injection. Cohort 1b enrolled 25 or so adults aged 18-55 years at a single site in Boston, USA, between 29 July and 7 August 2020. Ad26.COV2.S consisted of a replication-incompetent adenovirus type 26 vector by which a prefusion-stabilized SARS-CoV-2 spike protein from the original Wuhan strain was expressed. Results and caveats for the whole study, not just this receptor: After vaccination, substantial breadth of spike-specific CD8+ and CD4+ T cell responses was reported. According to the authors, total T cell responses may have been underestimated by the TCR breadth and depth analyses. Comparing responses between vaccine doses or regimens was not something the study was powered to do. Vaccine and placebo recipients had comparable non-spike TCR breadth, which fits with the vaccine containing only spike. Higher spike-specific TCR breadth was observed in Ad26.COV2.S recipients than in placebo recipients (P = 0.0014).

Note on this clone: Which antigen it targets is not known. No much larger clone exists at a distance of one base, and base qualities are not known.

This clonotype was sampled from a person aged 18-65 years who received the Ad26.COV2.S COVID-19 vaccine or a placebo. Sequenced here: peripheral blood, sampled in a trial of Ad26.COV2.S vaccine versus placebo. The rearranged chain carries TRBV9 and TRBJ2-1, and 11 bases in between align with TRBD2. For the CDR3, the sequence is CASRPAPTSGGNNEQFF. The sequenced DNA: TGTGCCAGCAGGCCCGCGCCTACTAGCGGGGGTAACAATGAGCAGTTCTTC.